This T cell receptor (beta chain) is drawn from a study of blood T cell repertoires in COVID-19. Germline CDR1 and CDR2: MNHNY and SVGAGI (reference sequence). Trimming left V 6 bases short and J 2 bases short, with 14 bases between. The CDR3 is 14 residues long. Produced via immunoSEQ multiplex PCR; TCRdb's table is partial and in-frame only. The sample carries 140,000 to 150,000 clones, over 70% recorded once. This TCR was sampled from a woman in her forties or fifties with acute or convalescent COVID-19. The V gene is TRBV6-6, the J gene TRBJ2-7, with D perhaps matching TRBD1 (6 bases). The sequencing input was peripheral blood. DNA for the CDR3: TGTGCCAGCAGACCTAGACAGGACGCCTACGAGCAGTACTTC. It specifies CASRPRQDAYEQYF.